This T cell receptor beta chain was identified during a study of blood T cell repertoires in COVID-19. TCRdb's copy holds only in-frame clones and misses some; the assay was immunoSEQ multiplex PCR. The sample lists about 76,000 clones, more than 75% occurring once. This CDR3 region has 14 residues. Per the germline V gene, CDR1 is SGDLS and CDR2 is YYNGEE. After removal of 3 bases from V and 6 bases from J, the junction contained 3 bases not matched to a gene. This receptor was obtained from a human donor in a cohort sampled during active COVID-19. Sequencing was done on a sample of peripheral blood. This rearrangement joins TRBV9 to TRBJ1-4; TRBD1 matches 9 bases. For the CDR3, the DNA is TGTGCCAGCAGCGGGGACAGGGAGTATGAAAAACTGTTTTTT. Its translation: CASSGDREYEKLFF.